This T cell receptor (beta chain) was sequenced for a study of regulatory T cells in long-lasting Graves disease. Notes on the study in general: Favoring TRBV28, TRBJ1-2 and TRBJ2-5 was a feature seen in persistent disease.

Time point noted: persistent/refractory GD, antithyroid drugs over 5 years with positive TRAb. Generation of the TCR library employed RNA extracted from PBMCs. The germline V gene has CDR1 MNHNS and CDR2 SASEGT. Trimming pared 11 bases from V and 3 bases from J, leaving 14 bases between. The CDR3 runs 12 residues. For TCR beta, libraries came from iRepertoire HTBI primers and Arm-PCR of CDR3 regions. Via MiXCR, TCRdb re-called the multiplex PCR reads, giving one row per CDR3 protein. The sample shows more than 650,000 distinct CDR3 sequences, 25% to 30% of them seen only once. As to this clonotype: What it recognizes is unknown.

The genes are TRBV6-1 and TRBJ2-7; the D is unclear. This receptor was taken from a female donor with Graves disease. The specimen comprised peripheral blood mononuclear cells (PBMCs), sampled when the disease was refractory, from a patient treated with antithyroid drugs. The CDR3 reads CAASQPGYEQYF. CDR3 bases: TGTGCCGCCTCACAGCCGGGCTACGAGCAGTACTTC.